The T cell receptor beta chain under discussion was sequenced for a study of blood T cell repertoires in COVID-19 (dated by TCRdb to 2018 to 2020). Background on the whole study: Samples covering the acute and convalescent phases of COVID-19 were provided by collaborators in the United States, Italy and Spain. The prospective study material was composed of cDNA or gDNA derived from T cells, B-cell-depleted T cells, or PBMCs. Subjects who had been exposed to COVID-19, were actively infected with it, or had recovered from it provided the deeply sampled blood TCRbeta repertoires that made up the dataset. A freely available public database, intended as a resource for researchers studying the immune response to SARS-CoV-2, is where the repertoires were released. Samples came from the ongoing ImmuneRACE study (first 160 participants) plus 1,254 subjects from 6 global collaborators. Nearly every sample came with metadata listing a de-identified subject ID, COVID-19 status, age in years and sex. HLA class I and class II types, where available, came from metadata supplied by the sample provider rather than from assay-based typing. Study-wide findings and limitations: How much clinical and demographic metadata was included differed by source and by participant, and the metadata was provided uncurated.

TCRbeta CDR3 regions were amplified from genomic DNA using the immunoSEQ Assay, a bias-controlled multiplex PCR. As for the original processing: The number of nucleated cells in each sample was estimated from the amplification of reference gene primers within the assay. Sequence reads were collapsed and filtered to measure the absolute abundance of every unique TCRbeta CDR3 rearrangement. For each sample, productive Simpson clonality was calculated as the square root of Simpson's diversity index across productive rearrangements. Drawn from immuneACCESS, this table holds only the in-frame rearrangements with V and J called that TCRdb kept. Clones are partly lost; checked studies trace under half to an unresolved V gene and leave the rest unexplained. V and J calls and clone size are as listed in that table; D and trimming were resolved from the DNA. The sample table holds under 75,000 clones, of which roughly 84% were seen once. The top ten constitute 11% of the sample.

This clone occurred a few times. Its recognized antigen is unknown. Base qualities were left out, and no much larger clone turns up one base away. Whole blood was collected in K2EDTA tubes by collaborating institutions according to the institutions' own protocols. For TCRbeta analysis, collaborator samples were shipped as frozen whole blood, as isolated PBMCs, or as DNA extracted from either sample type. In the germline V gene, CDR1 corresponds to MDHEN and CDR2 to SYDVKM. The CDR3 runs 14 residues from the cysteine to the phenylalanine. The only DNA kept is the CDR3, 42 bases in frame from the first base. Relative to germline, V is 3 bases shorter and J is 0 bases shorter, with 6 bases between their ends.

The sequence links TRBV28 to TRBJ1-5; the D gene remains uncertain. The clonotype was recovered from a woman aged 18-30 years with acute or convalescent COVID-19. The specimen was peripheral blood. The DNA sequence is as follows: TGTGCCAGCAGTTTCGGGGATAGCAATCAGCCCCAGCATTTT. Its protein product is CASSFGDSNQPQHF.